Listed below are T cell receptor beta chains from one sample, sequenced in a study of T cell clonotyping in hematopoietic cell transplantation. Generated by immunoSEQ multiplex PCR, the TCRdb table keeps only in-frame clones and is missing some. The repertoire consists of 25,000 to 35,000 clones, with roughly 71% occurring once and the leading ten covering about 6%. Material: peripheral blood mononuclear cells, obtained before stem cell transplant. These receptors were taken from a man aged 45-65 years with myelodysplastic syndrome. Some clones in this sample may be carry-over from other donors' samples. CDR3s include the opening cysteine and the closing phenylalanine or tryptophan. Fields, in order: J gene, D gene, clone size, V gene, CDR3 protein, CDR3 DNA. D genes are given only for firm matches. The size entry is marked missing in some rows and otherwise reads once, few, many or a size class.

>TRBJ1-4|.|.|TRBV5-6
CASSRTANEKLFF
TGTGCCAGCAGCCGGACAGCTAATGAAAAACTGTTTTTT
>TRBJ1-6|.|.|TRBV19
CATRTSDNSPLHF
TGTGCCACCAGGACCTCGGACAATTCACCCCTCCACTTT
>TRBJ1-5|.|few|TRBV25-1
CASSPTGFNQPQHF
TGTGCCAGCAGTCCTACAGGGTTCAATCAGCCCCAGCATTTT
>TRBJ1-3|.|.|TRBV11-2
CASSLNLVGNTIYF
TGTGCCAGCAGCTTAAATCTGGTGGGAAACACCATATATTTT
>TRBJ2-7|TRBD2|.|TRBV6-5
CASRMTSGSSYEQYF
TGTGCCAGCAGGATGACTAGCGGGAGCTCCTACGAGCAGTACTTC
>TRBJ2-2|.|few|TRBV5-1
CASRLPPGELFF
TGCGCCAGCAGACTACCCCCCGGGGAGCTGTTTTTT
>TRBJ1-4|.|once|TRBV30
CAWSGTVAFATNEKLFF
TGTGCCTGGAGTGGGACAGTCGCCTTTGCAACTAATGAAAAACTGTTTTTT
>TRBJ2-2|.|.|TRBV30
CAWSGGWNTGELFF
TGTGCCTGGAGTGGAGGTTGGAACACCGGGGAGCTGTTTTTT
>TRBJ2-7|TRBD1|.|TRBV27
CASTGQTTYEQYF
TGTGCCAGCACGGGACAGACTACCTACGAGCAGTACTTC
>TRBJ2-7|TRBD2|.|TRBV6-6
CASSYDSGGHYEQYF
TGTGCCAGCAGTTACGATAGCGGGGGTCACTACGAGCAGTACTTC
>TRBJ2-7|.|.|TRBV11-1
CASSLATAGYYEQYF
TGTGCCAGCAGCTTAGCGACGGCAGGGTACTACGAGCAGTACTTC
>TRBJ2-5|.|.|TRBV5-1
CASSEGLGGETQYF
TGCGCCAGCAGCGAGGGACTTGGAGGGGAGACCCAGTACTTC